This T cell receptor beta chain was obtained from a study of cytomegalovirus exposure and HLA in healthy donors. General study results and limits: Three CMV-associated chains were confirmed in vitro to be specific for CMV antigens. A further, later analysis showed that HLA-associated TCR beta chains (compared with equally common others) were more clonally expanded.

This clone turned up a few times. Its cognate antigen is unknown. PCR employed 60 Vbeta and 13 Jbeta primers. Produced via immunoSEQ multiplex PCR; TCRdb's table is partial and in-frame only. This sample carries around 140,000 clones, around 81% of them seen once, and the ten largest clones take about 2.2%. V lost 7 bases and J lost 5, with 14 bases in between. The CDR3 is 13 residues long. Germline V gene lookup returns CDR1 SNHLY and CDR2 FYNNEI. This rearrangement joins TRBV2 to TRBJ1-1, with D perhaps TRBD1 (5 bases). The sequence was obtained from a man aged 45 to 65 in good health and CMV-seronegative. The sequenced sample consisted of PBMCs. CDR3 nucleotides: TGTGCCAGCAATCCAGGGAGGGAAACTGAAGCTTTCTTT. It is translated as CASNPGRETEAFF.